Presented here are 2 T cell receptor beta chains from one specimen sequenced in a study of cytomegalovirus exposure and HLA in healthy donors (dated by TCRdb to 2015 to 2018). The method behind the library was the immunoSEQ multiplex PCR assay. The multiplex PCR relied on a mix of 60 forward primers for TCR Vbeta segments and 13 reverse primers for TCR Jbeta segments. TCRdb took over this immuneACCESS table, retaining in-frame rearrangements with V and J assigned. Such tables are incomplete; in checked studies, under half of the missing clones stem from an unresolved V gene, and the remainder is unexplained. The sample yields about 200,000 clones; roughly three quarters were counted once. Together, the top ten hold approximately 0.39% of the sample. Sequencing was done on a sample of PBMCs. The receptors shown here come from a male donor in good health and CMV-seropositive.

This clone was observed a handful of times. This chain uses TRBV7-6 with TRBJ2-7; the D gene is possibly TRBD1 (6 bases). The CDR3 has 13 residues. CDR1 SGHVS and CDR2 FNYEAQ come from the germline V gene. V was pared by 5 bases and J by 1 base, with 9 bases between. DNA of the CDR3: TGTGCCAGCAGCCCTGGACAGTCCTACGAGCAGTACTTC. This sequence encodes CASSPGQSYEQYF.

Comments on this clone: The same CDR3 arises from other DNA sequences in this sample as well. The chain carries TRBV27 and TRBJ2-7; 8 bases fit TRBD2. This CDR3 is 14 amino acids long. Germline V gene sequence: CDR1 MNHEY, CDR2 SMNVEV (reference sequence). V shed 0 bases, J shed 3 bases, and the junction held 1 base outside the gene matches. CDR3 nucleotide sequence: TGTGCCAGCAGTTTATCCGCGGGAGGCTACGAGCAGTACTTC. It specifies CASSLSAGGYEQYF.